This T cell receptor (beta chain) was recovered during a study of shared clonotypes between healthy human individuals. Whole-study results and caveats: The diversity represented, both genetic and in exposure history, was limited by few donors.

Germline V gene data show CDR1 as PRHDT and CDR2 as FYEKMQ (reference sequence). This CDR3 region has 15 residues. Trimming took 3 bases from V and 6 from J, leaving 15 bases between them. About this clone: The antigen remains unidentified.

Donors comprised only Caucasian adults living in Nashville, Tennessee. The run depth of the assay was deep. Unsorted PBMC DNA was run through sequencing on ten immunoSEQ deep assay plates. Profiled with immunoSEQ multiplex PCR; TCRdb holds only in-frame clones, not every one. This table has under 600,000 clones, just over 75% appearing once. This receptor was taken from a woman between 40 and 55 years old in good health. Some clones in this sample may be carry-over from other donors' samples. This sequence joins TRBV13 and TRBJ2-1; no clear D gene. Sequenced material: PBMCs. The CDR3 nucleotides read TGTGCCAGCAGCTTCGTGAGGACCCCCGTCAATGAGCAGTTCTTC. This codes for CASSFVRTPVNEQFF. The variable domain in full, completed from reference TRBV13 and TRBJ2-1, reads AAGVIQSPRHLIKEKRETATLKCYPIPRHDTVYWYQQGPGQDPQFLISFYEKMQSDKGSIPDRFSAQQFSDYHSELNMSSLELGDSALYFCASSFVRTPVNEQFFGPGTRLTVL.